The entry below gives a single T cell receptor beta chain sequence along with its context. The antigen is not known. TCRdb fed the reads into MiXCR, producing one record per CDR3 protein. Among around 740,000 distinct CDR3 sequences listed, less than 40% were seen once. CDR1 is LGHDT, CDR2 YNNKEL, per germline (reference sequence). This CDR3 is 15 amino acids long. Trimming shortened V by 3 bases and J by 7 bases, and 19 bases separated the two germline ends. The sample originates from a study of T cell repertoires in cytomegalovirus infection. Whole-study context: Through public TCR beta signatures, both CMV infection and matching HLA type were indicated.

General observations from the study: Public TCR beta family frequency separated CMV-and-HLA carriers, including in an independent cohort. The ex vivo response was dominated by HLA-C-restricted CMV-specific TCR beta clonotypes.

The receptor was derived from a human donor in good health (CMV status not recorded). Some clones in this sample may be carry-over from other donors' samples. The sequencing input was PBMCs. V gene TRBV3-1 combines with J gene TRBJ2-7, with D possibly being TRBD2 (6 bases). The CDR3 here is CASSQARTTHGEQYF. The CDR3 DNA sequence: TGTGCCAGCAGCCAGGCGCGGACTACCCACGGAGAGCAGTACTTC.